The 15 T cell receptor beta chains presented below share a single source sample, sequenced in a study of blood T cell repertoires in COVID-19. Repertoires were generated with immunoSEQ multiplex PCR, while TCRdb's copy carries only in-frame clones and drops some. The table includes some 240,000 clones, roughly 88% detected once. The sequenced material came from peripheral blood. Receptor source: a woman between 65 and 79 years old with COVID-19, enrolled during active disease.

Here the CDR3 reads CASSLVPGEQYF. The CDR3 region has the DNA TGTGCCAGCAGCTTGGTTCCGGGCGAGCAGTACTTC. This chain uses TRBV7-2 with TRBJ2-7, with D uncertain. There are 12 residues in the CDR3. CDR1 SGHTA and CDR2 FQGNSA come from the germline V gene. Trimming shortened V by 3 bases and J by 6 bases, and 9 bases separated the two germline ends.

V is TRBV30 and J is TRBJ1-1; D gene ambiguous. V lost 4 bases and J 1 base, leaving 10 bases between the germline ends. CDR1 and CDR2 (germline): GTSNPN, SVGIG (reference sequence). This CDR3 spans 13 amino acids. CDR3 loop: CAWNERENTEAFF. The DNA for the CDR3 is TGTGCCTGGAACGAACGGGAGAACACTGAAGCTTTCTTT. The full variable domain, in which reference TRBV30 and TRBJ1-1 provide the parts outside the CDR3, is SQTIHQWPATLVQPVGSPLSLECTVEGTSNPNLYWYRQAAGRGLQLLFYSVGIGQISSEVPQNLSASRPQDRQFILSSKKLLLSDSGFYLCAWNERENTEAFFGQGTRLTVV.

The chain employs TRBV4-3 and TRBJ2-3; possibly TRBD2 for D (5 bases). The CDR3 consists of 16 residues. Germline V gene sequence: CDR1 LGHNA, CDR2 YSLEER. Trimming took off 1 base at V and 3 bases at J, with 14 bases between the two ends. The CDR3 protein is CASSQGNGMRTDTQYF. For the CDR3, the DNA is TGCGCCAGCAGCCAAGGGAACGGGATGAGGACAGATACGCAGTATTTT.

The chain's CDR3 is CASSPTFREAFF. The CDR3 coding sequence is TGTGCCAGCAGCCCAACTTTCCGAGAAGCTTTCTTT. The genes are TRBV5-5 and TRBJ1-1; D is undetermined. CDR1 and CDR2 from the germline V gene are SGHKS and YYEKEE (reference sequence). V was pared by 4 bases and J by 8 bases, with 12 bases between. This CDR3 region has 12 residues.

This clone appeared once. The chain has TRBV18 and TRBJ2-1; D unresolved. The CDR3 covers 14 residues. Trimming stripped 0 bases from V and 6 bases from J, with 9 bases between. CDR1 is KGHSH, CDR2 LQKENI, per germline. The CDR3 loop is CASSPPVGLNEQFF. CDR3 bases: TGTGCCAGCTCACCACCGGTTGGCCTCAATGAGCAGTTCTTC. Full variable domain (rest looked up from reference TRBV18 and TRBJ2-1): NAGVMQNPRHLVRRRGQEARLRCSPMKGHSHVYWYRQLPEEGLKFMVYLQKENIIDESGMPKERFSAEFPKEGPSILRIQQVVRGDSAAYFCASSPPVGLNEQFFGPGTRLTVL.

The chain links TRBV5-4 to TRBJ1-1; 7 positions match TRBD1. V lost 5 bases, J lost 1 base, and 8 bases stayed unmatched. CDR3 length equals 15 residues. Germline CDR1 SGHNT, CDR2 YYREEE (reference sequence). The CDR3 DNA reads TGTGCCAGCAGTTGGAAGGGACAGTCGAACACTGAAGCTTTCTTT. This sequence encodes CASSWKGQSNTEAFF.

The chain recombines TRBV11-3 with TRBJ2-1; 9 positions match TRBD1. Per the germline V gene, CDR1 is SGHNT and CDR2 is YENEEA. The CDR3 is 16 residues long. Trimming at V came to 5 bases and at J to 6 bases, leaving 11 bases not matched to a gene. Here the CDR3 reads CASSARSRDRANEQFF. The CDR3 nucleotides are TGTGCCAGCAGCGCCAGAAGCCGGGACAGGGCCAATGAGCAGTTCTTC.

This sequence joins TRBV28 and TRBJ1-5, with TRBD1 as a possible D gene (5 bases). Germline CDR1 and CDR2: MDHEN and SYDVKM. The CDR3 covers 13 residues. Trimming took off 3 bases at V and 4 bases at J, with 7 bases between the two ends. DNA for the CDR3: TGTGCCAGCAGTTTGACAGTTAATCAGCCCCAGCATTTT. It is translated as CASSLTVNQPQHF.

V usage is TRBV2 and J usage is TRBJ1-2, with D unresolved. The CDR3 runs to 14 residues. Germline CDR1 SNHLY, CDR2 FYNNEI. The V end was cut by 2 bases, the J end by 8 bases, with 15 bases between. In nucleotides, the CDR3 is TGTGCCAGCAGTGAATTAAGGCAGGAAGGCGGCTACACCTTC. Its translation is CASSELRQEGGYTF. The full variable domain, in which reference TRBV2 and TRBJ1-2 provide the parts outside the CDR3, is EPEVTQTPSHQVTQMGQEVILRCVPISNHLYFYWYRQILGQKVEFLVSFYNNEISEKSEIFDDQFSVERPDGSNFTLKIRSTKLEDSAMYFCASSELRQEGGYTFGSGTRLTVV.

The chain couples TRBV19 to TRBJ1-1; 7 bases line up with TRBD1. The J segment lost 0 bases and the V segment lost 7 bases, leaving 14 bases of the junction unmatched. CDR3 size: 17 residues. Germline CDR1 LNHDA, CDR2 SQIVND (reference sequence). CDR3 nucleotides: TGTGCCAGTAACCGAAGGGGGACAGCCCTCTTGAACACTGAAGCTTTCTTT. This sequence encodes CASNRRGTALLNTEAFF.

On this clone itself: Mismatch with germline at one junction end may stem from a read error. This sequence joins TRBV10-3 and TRBJ2-2; no clear D gene. In germline, CDR1 is ENHRY, CDR2 SYGVKD. This CDR3 comprises 15 residues. CDR3 DNA: TGTGCCACCAGTGATGGTGGGCGAAACACCGGGGAGCTGTTTTTT. This encodes CATSDGGRNTGELFF.

The table lists this clone with a few counts. This rearrangement joins TRBV7-9 to TRBJ2-7; 10 nucleotides match TRBD1. V was pared by 5 bases and J by 3 bases, with 10 bases of the junction left unmatched. Germline assignment: CDR1 SEHNR and CDR2 FQNEAQ (reference sequence). The CDR3 has 16 amino acids. The CDR3 nucleotides read TGTGCCAGCAGCAGATTCCGGGACAGGGGCGGCTACGAGCAGTACTTC. This translates into CASSRFRDRGGYEQYF.

The chain couples TRBV28 to TRBJ2-2; maybe TRBD2 (6 bases). The CDR3 contains 14 residues. V lost 11 bases and J lost 5, with 18 bases in between. CDR1 MDHEN and CDR2 SYDVKM come from the germline V gene. The CDR3 loop is CAASAGFRTGELFF. The CDR3 region has the DNA TGTGCCGCGAGCGCGGGGTTCCGAACCGGGGAGCTGTTTTTT.

In regard to this clone: The junction differs from germline at one of its ends, possibly a read error. This rearrangement joins TRBV7-7 to TRBJ2-7, with TRBD2 matching 8 bases. CDR3 length: 13 residues. The germline V gene encodes CDR1 SSHAT and CDR2 FNYEAQ (reference sequence). The CDR3 sequence is CASSSTSGYEQYF. The CDR3 DNA reads as TGTGCTAGCAGTTCCACTAGCGGCTACGAGCAGTACTTC.

This clone was seen once. The V and J genes are TRBV27 and TRBJ2-7, with TRBD1 identical over 8 bases. The CDR3 contains 13 residues. Germline assignment: CDR1 MNHEY and CDR2 SMNVEV (reference sequence). J lost 5 bases, V lost 3 bases, and 3 bases had no gene match. The CDR3 loop reads CASSLSGGDEQYF. CDR3 DNA sequence: TGTGCCAGCAGTTTGTCAGGGGGCGACGAGCAGTACTTC.